These 30 T cell receptor beta chains share one sample of origin, sequenced in a study of blood T cell repertoires in COVID-19. Assay: immunoSEQ multiplex PCR; the TCRdb copy retains only in-frame clones and omits some. The sample has over 250,000 clones; 70% to 90% are singletons. Sequenced sample: peripheral blood. All receptors derive from a woman aged 40 to 50 who had recovered from COVID-19.

The chain carries TRBV27 and TRBJ2-4; 14 bases are shared with TRBD2. Germline V gene data show CDR1 as MNHEY and CDR2 as SMNVEV (reference sequence). The CDR3 sequence is 19 residues long. V was pared by 10 bases and J by 0 bases, with 14 bases of the junction left unmatched. The CDR3 DNA reads as TGTGCCACCGACACTCCAGGGACTAGCGGGGGATTAGCCAAAAACATTCAGTACTTC. This encodes CATDTPGTSGGLAKNIQYF.

This clone was detected once. This chain joins TRBV4-2 and TRBJ2-7, with 12 bases matching TRBD1. The V and J ends lost 2 bases and 5 bases, in that order; junction bases with no gene match: 7. The CDR3 is 16 amino acids. Per germline, CDR1 LGHNA and CDR2 YNFKEQ. The CDR3 region has the DNA TGTGCCAGCAGCCAACCGTCGGGACAGGGGGCTAACGAGCAGTACGTC. Protein sequence: CASSQPSGQGANEQYV.

The rearrangement joins TRBV27 to TRBJ2-1; a weak D match, TRBD1 (6 bases). There are 11 residues in the CDR3. The germline CDR1 and CDR2 sequences are MNHEY and SMNVEV (reference sequence). The germline V and J ends were trimmed by 3 bases and 10 bases, with 7 bases remaining between them. The CDR3 DNA reads TGTGCCAGCAGTTTGGGGGCGGAGCAGTTCTTC. This gives the protein CASSLGAEQFF.

CDR3 sequence (DNA): TGTGCCACCAGGGGGCGAGAAGAGACCCAGTACTTC. It translates to CATRGREETQYF. The chain has TRBV24-1 and TRBJ2-5; TRBD1 is a possible D gene (5 bases). V lost 7 bases, J lost 3 bases, and 8 bases lay in between. The V gene's germline CDR1 is KGHDR and CDR2 SFDVKD. This CDR3 has 12 amino acids.

This clone has more than one count but fewer than ten. V is TRBV4-3 and J is TRBJ2-1; 7 nucleotides line up with TRBD2. The length of the CDR3 is 16 residues. Unmatched junction bases numbered 9, after V lost 1 base and J lost 6 bases. Germline assignment: CDR1 LGHNA and CDR2 YSLEER. The CDR3, as DNA: TGCGCCAGCAGCCAAGGAGGGGCGGGAGCTGGCAATGAGCAGTTCTTC. Protein product: CASSQGGAGAGNEQFF.

The chain couples TRBV4-1 to TRBJ2-1; 14 nucleotides align to TRBD2. Germline assignment: CDR1 MGHRA and CDR2 YSYEKL. This CDR3 is built from 16 residues. With V trimmed by 3 bases and J by 8 bases, 6 bases remained unmatched. For the CDR3, the DNA is TGCGCCAGCAGCCACCCCGGGACTAGCGGGAGCTATGAGCAGTTCTTC. Translated: CASSHPGTSGSYEQFF.

This chain uses TRBV5-1 with TRBJ2-3, with D unresolved. Between the trimmed V and J ends, which lost 0 bases and 8 bases, there was a span of 10 bases. The CDR3 has 13 amino acids. Germline lookup yields CDR1 SGHRS and CDR2 YFSETQ. The CDR3: CASSLGDGPTQYF. Here the CDR3 DNA reads TGCGCCAGCAGCTTGGGTGATGGGCCTACGCAGTATTTT.

This chain links TRBV4-1 with TRBJ1-4; 11 nucleotides align to TRBD1. Germline trimming cut 4 bases from V and 4 bases from J; bases unmatched to any gene: 8. The V gene's germline CDR1 is MGHRA and CDR2 YSYEKL. CDR3 size: 17 residues. The chain's CDR3 is CASSREGQGAINEKLFF. Written as DNA, the CDR3 is TGCGCCAGCAGCCGGGAAGGACAGGGGGCCATTAATGAAAAACTGTTTTTT.

The rearrangement uses TRBV5-1 and TRBJ1-4, with 10 bases fitting TRBD1. Germline V gives CDR1 SGHRS, CDR2 YFSETQ. V trimming: 6 bases; J trimming: 11 bases; junction bases outside the gene matches: 13. The length of the CDR3 is 15 residues. CDR3 nucleotide sequence: TGCGCCAGCACCACTACCGGGACAGGGGAGCGGAAACTGTTTTTT. Translated: CASTTTGTGERKLFF.

V usage is TRBV6-5 and J usage is TRBJ1-2; 7 bases are shared with TRBD1. Germline V lookup: CDR1 MNHEY, CDR2 SVGAGI. Trimming removed 4 bases from V and 5 bases from J; junction bases left unmatched: 7. CDR3 size: 14 residues. The CDR3 DNA follows: TGTGCCAGCAGTTCCGACGCAGGGGGGTATGGCTACACCTTC. Its translation is CASSSDAGGYGYTF.

The CDR3 nucleotides read TGTGCCAGCTCACGACTAGCGGGGACCACCGGGGAGCTGTTTTTT. Its protein product is CASSRLAGTTGELFF. The V and J genes are TRBV18 and TRBJ2-2; 11 bases align to TRBD2. V lost 4 bases to trimming and J lost 4 bases; unmatched junction nucleotides: 2. Germline V gene sequence: CDR1 KGHSH, CDR2 LQKENI. This CDR3 is 15 amino acids long. The complete variable domain, with remaining parts taken from reference TRBV18 and TRBJ2-2, reads NAGVMQNPRHLVRRRGQEARLRCSPMKGHSHVYWYRQLPEEGLKFMVYLQKENIIDESGMPKERFSAEFPKEGPSILRIQQVVRGDSAAYFCASSRLAGTTGELFFGEGSRLTVL.

This chain joins TRBV12-5 and TRBJ1-6; TRBD1 matches 7 bases. Germline-derived CDR1 and CDR2 are LGHNT and FRNRAP. The CDR3 has 14 residues. V shed 3 bases and J 7 bases; nucleotides not matched to a gene: 3. The CDR3 DNA follows: TGTGCTAGTGGTTTACCGACAGGGAATTCACCCCTCCACTTT. As protein: CASGLPTGNSPLHF.

The chain is built from TRBV19 and TRBJ2-1; D may be TRBD1 (6 bases). CDR1 and CDR2 (germline): LNHDA, SQIVND (reference sequence). This CDR3 is 14 amino acids long. V dropped 6 bases and J dropped 0 bases, with 9 bases sitting between them. This CDR3 reads CASSGQISYNEQFF. Here the CDR3 DNA reads TGTGCCAGTAGCGGACAGATCTCCTACAATGAGCAGTTCTTC.

This clone has just one count. The chain combines TRBV12-3 or TRBV12-4 with TRBJ2-3; D is possibly TRBD2 (5 bases). This CDR3 has 12 residues. V gave up 5 bases and J gave up 8 bases, with 11 bases separating them. In DNA, the CDR3 is TGTGCCAGCAGTCCTGGACTGGGTACGCAGTATTTT. This encodes CASSPGLGTQYF.

The CDR3 sequence: CASSLTPSRLADTQYF. CDR3 bases: TGTGCCAGCAGCCTCACCCCTAGTCGGCTTGCAGATACGCAGTATTTT. The genes are TRBV9 and TRBJ2-3; D call uncertain. The germline V gene has CDR1 SGDLS and CDR2 YYNGEE. V was pared by 4 bases and J by 4 bases, with 19 bases between. CDR3 length: 16 residues.

V usage is TRBV30 and J usage is TRBJ2-1; D may be TRBD2 (5 bases). The CDR3 is made up of 13 amino acids. CDR1 GTSNPN and CDR2 SVGIG come from the germline V gene (reference sequence). V lost 1 base, J lost 7 bases, and 11 bases lay in between. CDR3 sequence (DNA): TGTGCCTGGAGTGCCGGGGTGGGGAATGAGCAGTTCTTC. Its translation: CAWSAGVGNEQFF.

V usage is TRBV19 and J usage is TRBJ2-6; perhaps TRBD1 as D (6 bases). The V end was cut by 5 bases, the J end by 4 bases, with 18 bases between. CDR1 and CDR2 from the germline V gene are LNHDA and SQIVND (reference sequence). There are 17 residues in the CDR3. CDR3 bases: TGTGCCAGTAGTCGGGCCCTTCCAGGGGCCGGGGCCAACGTCCTGACTTTC. Amino acids: CASSRALPGAGANVLTF. The full variable domain, its missing parts supplied by reference TRBV19 and TRBJ2-6, is DGGITQSPKYLFRKEGQNVTLSCEQNLNHDAMYWYRQDPGQGLRLIYYSQIVNDFQKGDIAEGYSVSREKKESFPLTVTSAQKNPTAFYLCASSRALPGAGANVLTFGAGSRLTVL.

Here the CDR3 reads CASSIGTGGANTGELFF. The DNA for the CDR3 is TGTGCCAGTAGTATTGGGACAGGAGGTGCGAACACCGGGGAGCTGTTTTTT. The V and J genes are TRBV19 and TRBJ2-2; 8 nucleotides align to TRBD1. This CDR3 is built from 17 residues. Trimming at V came to 3 bases and at J to 0 bases, leaving 6 bases not matched to a gene. Germline V gives CDR1 LNHDA, CDR2 SQIVND (reference sequence).

The chain links TRBV3-1 (or the pseudogene TRBV3-2) to TRBJ2-1; TRBD2 aligns across 9 bases. The germline V gene has CDR1 LGHDT and CDR2 YNNKEL (reference sequence). The CDR3 has 17 amino acids. J gave up 2 bases and V 0 bases, and 5 bases lay outside the gene matches. The CDR3 DNA reads TGTGCCAGCAGCCAAGATCGCGGACTAGCGACCTACAATGAGCAGTTCTTC. Its protein is CASSQDRGLATYNEQFF.

The CDR3, as DNA: TGTGCCAGCTCACCATCCGCCCCCCGGGTGGCCGGGGAGCTGTTTTTT. Amino acid sequence: CASSPSAPRVAGELFF. The chain carries TRBV18 and TRBJ2-2; D gene uncertain. The length of the CDR3 is 16 residues. V was shortened by 2 bases and J by 6 bases, with 16 bases between the two germline ends. Per the germline V gene, CDR1 is KGHSH and CDR2 is LQKENI.

The J gene is TRBJ2-1, the V gene TRBV11-3, with D possibly matching TRBD2 (6 bases). The V gene lost 0 bases and the J gene lost 7 bases, with 10 bases spanning the gap. The CDR3 spans 14 residues. The germline gives CDR1 SGHNT, CDR2 YENEEA. CDR3 DNA: TGTGCCAGCAGCTTAGATCCGGGAGAGAATGAGCAGTTCTTC. It encodes CASSLDPGENEQFF.

This chain connects TRBV6-5 to TRBJ1-6; tentative D call: TRBD1 (6 bases). CDR3 size: 15 residues. Trimming cost V 8 bases and J 9 bases, with 20 bases left between them. The germline CDR1 and CDR2 sequences are MNHEY and SVGAGI. CDR3 region: CASDPGGALASPLHF. Written as DNA, the CDR3 is TGTGCCAGCGACCCTGGGGGGGCCTTGGCTTCACCCCTCCACTTT.

The chain links TRBV5-1 to TRBJ1-4; D possibly corresponds to TRBD1 (6 bases). Between the trimmed V and J ends, which lost 0 bases and 3 bases, there was a span of 12 bases. The CDR3 is 16 residues long. CDR1 is SGHRS, CDR2 YFSETQ, per germline. The CDR3: CASSLVVQGPNEKLFF. As DNA, the CDR3 is TGCGCCAGCAGCTTGGTCGTCCAGGGGCCTAATGAAAAACTGTTTTTT.

The rearrangement uses TRBV5-1 and TRBJ2-2, with TRBD2 matching over 12 bases. In germline, CDR1 is SGHRS, CDR2 YFSETQ. V lost 4 bases and J lost 5; bases outside the gene matches: 3. CDR3 size: 15 residues. This CDR3 reads CASSPGTSGTGELFF. The CDR3, as DNA: TGCGCCAGCAGCCCGGGGACTAGCGGGACCGGGGAGCTGTTTTTT.

J is TRBJ2-7 and V is TRBV4-1; a possible D gene is TRBD1 (5 bases). The germline gives CDR1 MGHRA, CDR2 YSYEKL. Trimming left V 4 bases short and J 5 bases short, with 15 bases between. The CDR3 totals 14 residues. The CDR3 bases are TGCGCCAGCAGCCCCCCCAGGGCGTCCGACGAGCAGTACTTC. This translates into CASSPPRASDEQYF.

The rearrangement joins TRBV7-2 to TRBJ1-1; possibly TRBD1 for D (6 bases). V dropped 7 bases and J dropped 6 bases, with 18 bases sitting between them. This CDR3 is 14 amino acids long. From germline, CDR1 is SGHTA and CDR2 FQGNSA. CDR3 nucleotide sequence: TGTGCCAGCACCCCCCACAGGGAGACACCTGAAGCTTTCTTT. Protein: CASTPHRETPEAFF.

The gene calls are TRBV6-5 and TRBJ1-2, with 8 bases aligning to TRBD1. The germline V gene encodes CDR1 MNHEY and CDR2 SVGAGI. The V segment lost 7 bases and the J segment 8 bases; nucleotides outside the gene matches: 12. CDR3 size: 14 residues. The CDR3 is CASKPKGGQAGYTF. Here the CDR3 DNA reads TGTGCCAGCAAACCAAAGGGGGGACAGGCGGGCTACACCTTC.

The genes are TRBV7-9 and TRBJ2-2; TRBD2 matches 10 bases. V lost 5 bases, J lost 1 base, and 4 bases stayed unmatched. Looked up from germline, CDR1 is SEHNR and CDR2 is FQNEAQ (reference sequence). The CDR3 contains 16 residues. CDR3 amino acids: CASSPPSGRNTGELFF. The CDR3 region has the DNA TGTGCCAGCAGCCCCCCTAGCGGGAGGAACACCGGGGAGCTGTTTTTT.

V and J are TRBV5-6 and TRBJ2-7; 9 bases are shared with TRBD2. V lost 6 bases, J lost 7 bases, and 8 bases stayed unmatched. The CDR3 extends over 13 amino acids. Germline CDR1 SGHDT, CDR2 YYEEEE. Here the CDR3 reads CASTIAGAYEQYV. The CDR3 coding sequence is TGTGCCAGCACCATAGCGGGAGCATATGAGCAGTACGTC.

The V gene is TRBV11-2, the J gene TRBJ2-2, with D perhaps TRBD2 (5 bases). The V gene lost 5 bases and the J gene lost 2 bases, with 12 bases spanning the gap. The germline gives CDR1 SGHAT, CDR2 FQNNGV. The CDR3 totals 15 residues. The CDR3 sequence: CASSEDGINTGELFF. The CDR3 coding sequence is TGTGCCAGCAGCGAGGACGGGATTAACACCGGGGAGCTGTTTTTT.